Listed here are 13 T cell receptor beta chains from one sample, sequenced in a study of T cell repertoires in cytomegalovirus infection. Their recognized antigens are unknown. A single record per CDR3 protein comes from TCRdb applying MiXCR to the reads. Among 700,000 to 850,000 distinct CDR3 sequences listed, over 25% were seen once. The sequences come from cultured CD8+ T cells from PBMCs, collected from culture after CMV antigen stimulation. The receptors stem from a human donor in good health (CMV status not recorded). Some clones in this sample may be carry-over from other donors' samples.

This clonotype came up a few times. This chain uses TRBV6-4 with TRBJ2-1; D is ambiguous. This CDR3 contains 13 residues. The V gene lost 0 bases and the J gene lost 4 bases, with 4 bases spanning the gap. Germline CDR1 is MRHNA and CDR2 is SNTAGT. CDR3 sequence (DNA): TGTGCCAGCAGTGACTCCATTTACAATGAGCAGTTCTTC. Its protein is CASSDSIYNEQFF.

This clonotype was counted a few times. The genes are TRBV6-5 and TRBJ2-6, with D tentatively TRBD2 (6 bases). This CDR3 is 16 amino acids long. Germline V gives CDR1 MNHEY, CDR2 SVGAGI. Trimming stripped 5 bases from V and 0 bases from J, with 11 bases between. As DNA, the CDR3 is TGTGCCAGCAGTCCGGGACTCCTCTCTGGGGCCAACGTCCTGACTTTC. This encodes CASSPGLLSGANVLTF.

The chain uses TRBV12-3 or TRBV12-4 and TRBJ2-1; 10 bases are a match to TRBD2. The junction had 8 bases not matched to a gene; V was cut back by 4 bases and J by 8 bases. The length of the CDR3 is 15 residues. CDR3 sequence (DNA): TGTGCCAGCAGTTCCCCGGGACTAGCGTTCGATGAGCAGTTCTTC. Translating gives CASSSPGLAFDEQFF.

CDR3: CATQKGGAMNNEQYF. The CDR3, as DNA: TGTGCCACCCAGAAGGGGGGGGCCATGAACAACGAGCAGTACTTC. The V and J genes are TRBV15 and TRBJ2-7; maybe TRBD2 (7 bases). Trimming took 8 bases from V and 5 from J, leaving 22 bases between them. Looked up from germline, CDR1 is LNHNV and CDR2 is YYDKDF (reference sequence). This CDR3 has 15 amino acids. The whole variable domain, remainder taken from reference TRBV15 and TRBJ2-7, is DAMVIQNPRYQVTQFGKPVTLSCSQTLNHNVMYWYQQKSSQAPKLLFHYYDKDFNNEADTPDNFQSRRPNTSFCFLDIRSPGLGDTAMYLCATQKGGAMNNEQYFGPGTRLTVT.

The CDR3 region is CASVPDLGLAGVNEQFF. The CDR3 nucleotides are TGTGCTAGTGTCCCTGATCTAGGGCTAGCGGGGGTCAATGAGCAGTTCTTC. The chain is built from TRBV12-5 and TRBJ2-1; the match to TRBD2 covers 10 bases. The J segment lost 6 bases and the V segment lost 7 bases, leaving 15 bases of the junction unmatched. This CDR3 has 17 residues. Germline loops: CDR1 LGHNT, CDR2 FRNRAP. The whole variable domain, remainder taken from reference TRBV12-5 and TRBJ2-1, is DARVTQTPRHKVTEMGQEVTMRCQPILGHNTVFWYRQTMMQGLELLAYFRNRAPLDDSGMPKDRFSAEMPDATLATLKIQPSEPRDSAVYFCASVPDLGLAGVNEQFFGPGTRLTVL.

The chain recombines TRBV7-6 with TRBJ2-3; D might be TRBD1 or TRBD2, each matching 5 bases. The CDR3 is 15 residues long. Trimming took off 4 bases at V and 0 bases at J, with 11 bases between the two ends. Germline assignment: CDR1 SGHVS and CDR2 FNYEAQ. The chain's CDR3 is CASSWGTVSTDTQYF. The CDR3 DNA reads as TGTGCCAGCAGCTGGGGGACCGTAAGCACAGATACGCAGTATTTT.

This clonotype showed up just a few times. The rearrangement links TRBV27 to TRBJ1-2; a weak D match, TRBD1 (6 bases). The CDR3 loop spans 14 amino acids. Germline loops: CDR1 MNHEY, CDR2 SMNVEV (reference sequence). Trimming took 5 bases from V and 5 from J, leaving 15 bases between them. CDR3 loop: CASSTTGSRYGYTF. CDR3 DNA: TGTGCCAGCAGTACAACAGGGAGCAGATATGGCTACACCTTC.

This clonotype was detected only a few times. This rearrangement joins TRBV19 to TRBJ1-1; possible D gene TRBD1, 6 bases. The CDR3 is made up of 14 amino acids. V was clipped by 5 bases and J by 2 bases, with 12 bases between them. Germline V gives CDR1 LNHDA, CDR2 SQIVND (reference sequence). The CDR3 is CASSWDIGNTEAFF. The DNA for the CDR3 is TGTGCCAGTAGTTGGGACATTGGTAACACTGAAGCTTTCTTT.

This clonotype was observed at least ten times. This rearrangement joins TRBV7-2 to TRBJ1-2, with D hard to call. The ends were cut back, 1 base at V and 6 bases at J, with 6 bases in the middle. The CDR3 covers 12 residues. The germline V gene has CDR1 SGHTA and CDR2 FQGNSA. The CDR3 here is CASSLGAHGYTF. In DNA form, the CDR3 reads TGTGCCAGCAGCTTAGGCGCCCATGGCTACACCTTC. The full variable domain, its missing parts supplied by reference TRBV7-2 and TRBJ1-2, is GAGVSQSPSNKVTEKGKDVELRCDPISGHTALYWYRQSLGQGLEFLIYFQGNSAPDKSGLPSDRFSAERTGGSVSTLTIQRTQQEDSAVYLCASSLGAHGYTFGSGTRLTVV.

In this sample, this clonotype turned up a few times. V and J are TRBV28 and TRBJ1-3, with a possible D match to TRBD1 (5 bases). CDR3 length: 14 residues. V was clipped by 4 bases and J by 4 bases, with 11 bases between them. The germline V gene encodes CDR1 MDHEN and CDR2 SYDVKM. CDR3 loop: CASSSQGPGNTIYF. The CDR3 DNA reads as TGTGCCAGCAGTTCTCAGGGTCCCGGAAACACCATATATTTT.

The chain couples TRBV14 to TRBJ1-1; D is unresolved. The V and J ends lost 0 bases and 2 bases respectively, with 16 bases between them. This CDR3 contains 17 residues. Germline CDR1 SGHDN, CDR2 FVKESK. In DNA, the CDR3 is TGTGCCAGCAGCCAAGAGTTTTTAGTGGACGGCAACACTGAAGCTTTCTTT. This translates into CASSQEFLVDGNTEAFF. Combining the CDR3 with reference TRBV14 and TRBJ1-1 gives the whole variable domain EAGVTQFPSHSVIEKGQTVTLRCDPISGHDNLYWYRRVMGKEIKFLLHFVKESKQDESGMPNNRFLAERTGGTYSTLKVQPAELEDSGVYFCASSQEFLVDGNTEAFFGQGTRLTVV.

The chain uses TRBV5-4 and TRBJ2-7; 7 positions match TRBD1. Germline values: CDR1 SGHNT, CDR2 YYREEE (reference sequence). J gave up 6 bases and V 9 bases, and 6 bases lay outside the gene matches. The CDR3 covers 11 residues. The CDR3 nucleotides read TGTGCCACCGGACAGGCCCCCGAGCAGTACTTC. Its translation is CATGQAPEQYF.

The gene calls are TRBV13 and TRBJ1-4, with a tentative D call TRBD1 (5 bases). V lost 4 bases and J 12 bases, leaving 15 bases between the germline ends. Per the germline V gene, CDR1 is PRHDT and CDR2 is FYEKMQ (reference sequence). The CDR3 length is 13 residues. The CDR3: CASSSSQRTQLFF. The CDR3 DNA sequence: TGTGCCAGCAGCTCTTCCCAACGGACACAACTGTTTTTT.